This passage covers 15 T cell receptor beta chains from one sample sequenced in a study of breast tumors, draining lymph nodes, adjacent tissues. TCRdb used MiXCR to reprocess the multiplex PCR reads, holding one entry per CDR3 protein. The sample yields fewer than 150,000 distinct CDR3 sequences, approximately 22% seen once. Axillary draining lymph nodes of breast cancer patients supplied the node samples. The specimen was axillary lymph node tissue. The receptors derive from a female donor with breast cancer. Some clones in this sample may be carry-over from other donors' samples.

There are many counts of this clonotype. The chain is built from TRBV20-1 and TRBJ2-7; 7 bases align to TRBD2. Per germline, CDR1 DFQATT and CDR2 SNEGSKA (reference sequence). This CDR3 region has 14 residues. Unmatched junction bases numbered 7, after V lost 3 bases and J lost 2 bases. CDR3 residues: CSASEKRGAYEQYF. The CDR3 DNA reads TGCAGTGCTAGTGAAAAGCGGGGAGCCTACGAGCAGTACTTC.

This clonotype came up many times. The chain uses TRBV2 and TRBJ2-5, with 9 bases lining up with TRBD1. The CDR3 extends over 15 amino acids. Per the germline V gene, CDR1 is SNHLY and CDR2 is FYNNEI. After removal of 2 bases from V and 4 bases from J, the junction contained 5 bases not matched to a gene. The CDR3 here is CASSEPGQGLETQYF. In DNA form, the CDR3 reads TGTGCCAGCAGTGAACCGGGACAGGGTTTAGAGACCCAGTACTTC.

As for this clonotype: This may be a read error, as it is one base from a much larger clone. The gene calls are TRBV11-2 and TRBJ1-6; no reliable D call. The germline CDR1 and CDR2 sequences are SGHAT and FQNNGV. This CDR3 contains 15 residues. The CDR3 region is CVSSLDSPWDSPLHF. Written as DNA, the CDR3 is TGTGTCAGCAGCTTAGATAGCCCCTGGGATTCACCCCTCCACTTT.

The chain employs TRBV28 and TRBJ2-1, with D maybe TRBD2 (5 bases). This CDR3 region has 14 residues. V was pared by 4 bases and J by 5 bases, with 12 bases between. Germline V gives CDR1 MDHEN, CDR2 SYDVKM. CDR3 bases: TGTGCCAGCAGTTCTCCCGGGGTAGACAATGAGCAGTTCTTC. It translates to CASSSPGVDNEQFF.

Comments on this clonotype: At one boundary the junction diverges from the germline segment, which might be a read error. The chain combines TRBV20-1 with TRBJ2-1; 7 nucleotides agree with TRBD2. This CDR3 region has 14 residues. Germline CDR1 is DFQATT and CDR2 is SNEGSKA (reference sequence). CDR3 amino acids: CGARFVAGPNEQFF. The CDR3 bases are TGCGGTGCTAGGTTTGTAGCGGGTCCCAATGAGCAGTTCTTC.

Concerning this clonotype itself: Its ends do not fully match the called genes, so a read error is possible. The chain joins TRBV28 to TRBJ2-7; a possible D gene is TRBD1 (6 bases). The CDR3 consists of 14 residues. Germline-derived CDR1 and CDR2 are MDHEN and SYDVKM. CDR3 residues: CASSLSSRGYGQYF. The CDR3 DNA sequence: TGTGCCAGCAGTTTATCCTCCAGGGGATACGGGCAGTACTTC.

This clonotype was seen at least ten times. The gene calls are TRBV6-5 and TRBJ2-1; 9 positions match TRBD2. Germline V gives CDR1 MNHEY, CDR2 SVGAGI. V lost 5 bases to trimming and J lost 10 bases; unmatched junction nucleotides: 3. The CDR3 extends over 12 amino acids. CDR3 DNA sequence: TGTGCCAGCAGTAAGCTAGCGGGGGAGCAGTTCTTC. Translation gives CASSKLAGEQFF.

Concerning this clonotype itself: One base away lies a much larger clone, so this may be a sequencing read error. The CDR3 DNA is TGTGCCAGCAGCGCCCTACGGGAGGGTGAGCAGTTCTTC. Translation: CASSALREGEQFF. The rearrangement links TRBV9 to TRBJ2-1; 8 nucleotides align to TRBD2. Germline-derived CDR1 and CDR2 are SGDLS and YYNGEE. The CDR3 sequence is 13 residues long. V gave up 3 bases and J gave up 9 bases; unmatched junction bases: 5.

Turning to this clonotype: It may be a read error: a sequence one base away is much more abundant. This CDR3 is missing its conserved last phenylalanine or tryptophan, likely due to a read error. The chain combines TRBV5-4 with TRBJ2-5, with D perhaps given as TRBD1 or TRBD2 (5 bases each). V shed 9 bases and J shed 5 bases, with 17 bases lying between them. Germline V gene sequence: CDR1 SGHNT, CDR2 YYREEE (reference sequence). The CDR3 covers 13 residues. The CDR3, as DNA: TGTGCCACCGGGACCCTGGAAGCCGAGACCCAGTACCTC. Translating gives CATGTLEAETQYL.

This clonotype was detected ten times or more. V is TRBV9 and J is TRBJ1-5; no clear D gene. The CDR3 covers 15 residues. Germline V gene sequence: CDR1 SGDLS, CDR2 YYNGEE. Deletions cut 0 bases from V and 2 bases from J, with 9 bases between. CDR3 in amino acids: CASSVDGRGNQPQHF. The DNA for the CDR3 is TGTGCCAGCAGCGTAGACGGACGGGGCAATCAGCCCCAGCATTTT.

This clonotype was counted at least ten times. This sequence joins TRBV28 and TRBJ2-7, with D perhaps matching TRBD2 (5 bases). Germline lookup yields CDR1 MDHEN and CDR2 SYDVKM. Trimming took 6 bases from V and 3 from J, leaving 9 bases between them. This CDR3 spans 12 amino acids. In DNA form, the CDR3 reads TGTGCCAGCAGGCTCGAGGGCTACGAGCAGTACTTC. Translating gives CASRLEGYEQYF.

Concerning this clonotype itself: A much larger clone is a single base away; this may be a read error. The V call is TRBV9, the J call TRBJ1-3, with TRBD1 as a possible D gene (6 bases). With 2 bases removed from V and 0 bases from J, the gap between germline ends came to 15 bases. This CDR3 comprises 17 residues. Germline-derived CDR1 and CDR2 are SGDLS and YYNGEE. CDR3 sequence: CASSVGGHAVSGNTIYF. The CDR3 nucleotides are TGTGCCAGCAGCGTGGGGGGACACGCCGTCTCTGGAAACACCATATATTTT.

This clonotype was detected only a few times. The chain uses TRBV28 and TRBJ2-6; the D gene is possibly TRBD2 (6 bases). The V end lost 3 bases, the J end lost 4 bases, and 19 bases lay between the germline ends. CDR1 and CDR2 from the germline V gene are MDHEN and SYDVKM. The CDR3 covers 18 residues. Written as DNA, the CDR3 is TGTGCCAGCAGTTTGTTCGGGGGATTAAGGGCAGGGGCCAACGTCCTGACTTTC. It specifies CASSLFGGLRAGANVLTF.

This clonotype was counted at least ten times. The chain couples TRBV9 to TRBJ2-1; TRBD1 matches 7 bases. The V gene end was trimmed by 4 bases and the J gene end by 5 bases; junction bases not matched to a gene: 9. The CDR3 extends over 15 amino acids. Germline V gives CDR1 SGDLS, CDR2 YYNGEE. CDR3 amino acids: CASSPTGTSNNEQFF. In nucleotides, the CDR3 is TGTGCCAGCAGCCCGACAGGGACCTCAAACAATGAGCAGTTCTTC.

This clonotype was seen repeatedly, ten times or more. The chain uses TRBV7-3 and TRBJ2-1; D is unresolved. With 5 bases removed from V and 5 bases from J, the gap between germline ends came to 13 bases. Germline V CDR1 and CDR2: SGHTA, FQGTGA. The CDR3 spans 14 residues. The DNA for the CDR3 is TGTGCCAGCAGCCTAATGCCGGGTGACAATGAGCAGTTCTTC. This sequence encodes CASSLMPGDNEQFF.